This is a list of T cell receptor beta chains from one sample in a study of cytomegalovirus exposure and HLA in healthy donors. TCRdb's copy holds only in-frame clones and misses some; the assay was immunoSEQ multiplex PCR. Among some 130,000 clones, roughly four fifths were seen once, and the ten largest hold 2%. Sequencing input: PBMCs. The receptors were gathered from a man aged 25-45 years in good health and CMV-seronegative. CDR3s include the opening cysteine and the closing phenylalanine or tryptophan. The D gene is left open where the match is weak. Only some rows state a clone size, as once, few, many or a class for expanded clones.

.,TRBV19,TRBJ2-1,.,TGTGCCAGTAGTGCGGGACCACCCTCCTACAATGAGCAGTTCTTC,CASSAGPPSYNEQFF
.,TRBV18,TRBJ2-2,.,TGTGCCAGCTCGCCCCCCAGAAACACCGGGGAGCTGTTTTTT,CASSPPRNTGELFF
.,TRBV27,TRBJ2-7,.,TGTGCCAGCAGTTTATCCGGGACACTAACCTACGAGCAGTACTTC,CASSLSGTLTYEQYF
.,TRBV6-1,TRBJ2-7,.,TGTGCCAGCAGTGATCCTAGGCGCAACTCCTACGAGCAGTACTTC,CASSDPRRNSYEQYF
TRBD2,TRBV9,TRBJ2-5,.,TGTGCCAGCAGCGTTGGGGCGGGAGACCGGGAGACCCAGTACTTC,CASSVGAGDRETQYF
TRBD1,TRBV30,TRBJ1-1,.,TGTGCCTGGAGGGGGACAGGGAACACTGAAGCTTTCTTT,CAWRGTGNTEAFF
.,TRBV28,TRBJ1-2,.,TGTGCCAGCCAATCCCCGACGGGCTATGGCTACACCTTC,CASQSPTGYGYTF
.,TRBV28,TRBJ1-2,.,TGTGCCAGCAGTTTACCGGGACACCCTAACTATGGCTACACCTTC,CASSLPGHPNYGYTF
.,TRBV10-3,TRBJ2-7,once,TGTGCCATCAGTGGGGCCGTGGCCTACGAGCAGTACTTC,CAISGAVAYEQYF
TRBD1,TRBV5-1,TRBJ1-1,few,TGCGCCAGCAGTCGGGACAGGGGAGGCACTGAAGCTTTCTTT,CASSRDRGGTEAFF
TRBD2,TRBV19,TRBJ2-1,.,TGTGCCAGTACCCCAAGCGGGGGGTGGTACAATGAGCAGTTCTTC,CASTPSGGWYNEQFF
.,TRBV9,TRBJ1-2,.,TGTGCCTCTAGCCGGCAGCTTACCACCTATGGCTACACCTTC,CASSRQLTTYGYTF
.,TRBV27,TRBJ2-5,.,TGTGCCAGCAGTGCCTCGCCTCTAGCGGTCCCAGGGGCCCAGTACTTC,CASSASPLAVPGAQYF
TRBD1,TRBV2,TRBJ2-2,.,TGTGCCAGCATTCGGCAGGGGGCTGGCACCGGGGAGCTGTTTTTT,CASIRQGAGTGELFF
.,TRBV6-5,TRBJ2-7,few,TGTGCCAGCAGTTACTCGGTCTGGGGGCGGTACGAGCAGTACTTC,CASSYSVWGRYEQYF
.,TRBV18,TRBJ2-1,.,TGTGCCAGCTCACCCTCCCCCCCAGGGTCCGGGCGCAATGAGCAGTTCTTC,CASSPSPPGSGRNEQFF
.,TRBV2,TRBJ2-7,.,TGTGCCAGCAGTGAAGCCAGGCAGGGCTTTTACGAGCAGTACTTC,CASSEARQGFYEQYF
TRBD1,TRBV6-1,TRBJ2-1,.,TGTGCCAGCAGTGACTATTCCGGGACAGGGGTTAATGAGCAGTTCTTC,CASSDYSGTGVNEQFF
.,TRBV29-1,TRBJ1-1,.,TGCAGCGCCGGGGTGAACACTGAAGCTTTCTTT,CSAGVNTEAFF
.,TRBV27,TRBJ2-1,.,TGTGCCACCAGCCCCCGCGATGGGGGGATCTTC,CATSPRDGGIF
.,TRBV18,TRBJ1-1,.,TGTGCCAGCTCTCCAGGGTTGTCGGGAACTGAAGCTTTCTTT,CASSPGLSGTEAFF
.,TRBV6-5,TRBJ2-7,.,TGTGCCAGCAGTTACTCGATCGTTACGGGAGTCTCCGAGCAGTACTTC,CASSYSIVTGVSEQYF
.,TRBV30,TRBJ2-3,.,TGTGCCTGGAGGCCAGGGGCTACGCAGTATTTT,CAWRPGATQYF
.,TRBV5-5,TRBJ1-3,.,TGTGCCAGCAGCCCCCAATTCCACTCTGGAAACACCATATATTTT,CASSPQFHSGNTIYF
.,TRBV5-8,TRBJ1-2,.,TGTGCCAGCAGCGGTGACACACTGTATGGCTACACCTTC,CASSGDTLYGYTF
.,TRBV19,TRBJ2-5,.,TGTGCCAGTAGTATAGTAGGGGGAACAGGGACGGACCAAGAGACCCAGTACTTC,CASSIVGGTGTDQETQYF
TRBD2,TRBV10-2,TRBJ2-7,few,TGCGCCAGCAGGGGCGGGGGGAGTTTGTACGAGCAGTACTTC,CASRGGGSLYEQYF
TRBD1,TRBV6-4,TRBJ1-1,.,TGTGCCAGCAAACCGACAGGGTTTCACATGAACACTGAAGCTTTCTTT,CASKPTGFHMNTEAFF
TRBD1,TRBV23-1,TRBJ1-2,.,TGCGCCAGCAGTCAACCCCGGACAGGTCGCGGCTACACCTTC,CASSQPRTGRGYTF
TRBD1,TRBV2,TRBJ1-2,.,TGTGCCAGCAGGGCTACAGGGGGCGGCTATGGCTACACCTTC,CASRATGGGYGYTF
.,TRBV5-1,TRBJ1-1,.,TGCGCCAGCAGCTTGGCCGTCAGGGGGAACACTGAAGCTTTCTTT,CASSLAVRGNTEAFF